Below, 18 T cell receptor beta chains from the same sample are listed, as sequenced in a study of OX40 agonist ivuxolimab in advanced cancers. Sequencing used immunoSEQ multiplex PCR; TCRdb keeps in-frame clones, though not all of them. The table includes roughly 60,000 clones, roughly 84% detected once. This sample comprised CD4+ or CD8+ T cells sorted from blood, obtained in a trial of the OX40 agonist ivuxolimab. The receptors stem from an adult with an advanced solid tumor such as melanoma, head and neck, liver or kidney cancer.

The chain links TRBV19 to TRBJ1-3, with D perhaps matching TRBD1 (5 bases). Deletions cut 3 bases from V and 2 bases from J, with 11 bases between. Germline assignment: CDR1 LNHDA and CDR2 SQIVND (reference sequence). The CDR3 loop spans 15 amino acids. The CDR3 DNA reads as TGTGCCAGTAGTATTTCGGGGCTCCCTGGAAACACCATATATTTT. This codes for CASSISGLPGNTIYF.

This clone was observed a single time. The chain employs TRBV6-1 and TRBJ2-7, with TRBD1 matching over 9 bases. Trimming cost V 7 bases and J 3 bases; bases outside gene matches: 7. The CDR3 covers 14 residues. CDR1 and CDR2 (germline): MNHNS, SASEGT. Here the CDR3 DNA reads TGTGCCAGCACGGGGGACAGGGTAAACTACGAGCAGTACTTC. It specifies CASTGDRVNYEQYF.

The sample holds one count of this clone. The gene calls are TRBV4-1 and TRBJ2-3, with 8 bases lining up with TRBD2. The ends lost 1 base at V and 0 bases at J; junction bases unmatched: 6. This CDR3 comprises 17 residues. The germline CDR1 and CDR2 sequences are MGHRA and YSYEKL. The CDR3 loop reads CASSQVLAGASTDTQYF. The DNA for the CDR3 is TGCGCCAGCAGCCAAGTCCTAGCGGGTGCTAGCACAGATACGCAGTATTTT.

J is TRBJ2-1 and V is TRBV6-1; TRBD1 matches 7 bases. CDR1 and CDR2 (germline): MNHNS, SASEGT. This CDR3 spans 16 amino acids. Germline trimming cut 2 bases from V and 6 bases from J; bases unmatched to any gene: 10. In DNA form, the CDR3 reads TGTGCCAGCAGTGAAATGTGGACAGGTGGGTTCAATGAGCAGTTCTTC. This encodes CASSEMWTGGFNEQFF.

The V call is TRBV30, the J call TRBJ1-6, with D unresolved. This CDR3 contains 14 residues. Between the trimmed V and J ends, which lost 3 bases and 7 bases, there was a span of 13 bases. CDR1 is GTSNPN and CDR2 is SVGIG in the germline V gene (reference sequence). The CDR3 sequence is CAWRPSLVNSPLHF. CDR3 coding DNA: TGTGCCTGGAGACCCAGCCTTGTGAATTCACCCCTCCACTTT.

This clone was recorded a few times. The chain carries TRBV10-3 and TRBJ2-1; tentative D call: TRBD2 (6 bases). The CDR3 spans 12 residues. Germline CDR1 and CDR2: ENHRY and SYGVKD. V was clipped by 3 bases and J by 7 bases, with 7 bases between them. For the CDR3, the DNA is TGTGCCATCAGTGAAAGCGGGAATGAGCAGTTCTTC. Translated: CAISESGNEQFF.

The CDR3: CASSQSLVVAGLYEQYF. CDR3 coding DNA: TGTGCCAGCAGCCAGAGCTTGGTGGTAGCGGGGCTCTACGAGCAGTACTTC. The rearrangement joins TRBV5-5 to TRBJ2-7; TRBD2 agrees at 8 bases. The CDR3 sequence is 17 residues long. V shed 4 bases, J shed 3 bases, and the junction held 15 bases outside the gene matches. Germline CDR1 and CDR2: SGHKS and YYEKEE (reference sequence).

The J gene is TRBJ2-4, the V gene TRBV7-8, with TRBD2 matching over 7 bases. The CDR3 runs 15 residues. The germline gives CDR1 SGHVS, CDR2 FQNEAQ. Losses at the gene ends were 0 bases for V and 2 bases for J; bases not matched to a gene: 1. The CDR3, as DNA: TGTGCCAGCAGCTTAGCGCGGGGGACCAAAAACATTCAGTACTTC. Translation: CASSLARGTKNIQYF.

V and J are TRBV5-4 and TRBJ2-6; no clear D gene. CDR3 size: 14 residues. The V gene's germline CDR1 is SGHNT and CDR2 YYREEE (reference sequence). V was shortened by 3 bases and J by 1 base, with 5 bases between the two germline ends. CDR3 protein: CASSSKSGANVLTF. The CDR3 DNA reads as TGTGCCAGCAGCTCCAAATCTGGGGCCAACGTCCTGACTTTC. The full variable domain, with the rest looked up from reference TRBV5-4 and TRBJ2-6, is ETGVTQSPTHLIKTRGQQVTLRCSSQSGHNTVSWYQQALGQGPQFIFQYYREEENGRGNFPPRFSGLQFPNYSSELNVNALELDDSALYLCASSSKSGANVLTFGAGSRLTVL.

The chain joins TRBV2 to TRBJ1-1; D uncertain. The V end lost 1 base, the J end lost 1 base, and 7 bases lay between the germline ends. There are 14 residues in the CDR3. Looked up from germline, CDR1 is SNHLY and CDR2 is FYNNEI. The CDR3 region has the DNA TGTGCCAGCAGTGAAGAAGAACCGAACACTGAAGCTTTCTTT. It codes for CASSEEEPNTEAFF. Complete variable domain (other parts from reference TRBV2 and TRBJ1-1): EPEVTQTPSHQVTQMGQEVILRCVPISNHLYFYWYRQILGQKVEFLVSFYNNEISEKSEIFDDQFSVERPDGSNFTLKIRSTKLEDSAMYFCASSEEEPNTEAFFGQGTRLTVV.

The chain carries TRBV27 and TRBJ1-4; D not resolved. This CDR3 region has 14 residues. Germline V lookup: CDR1 MNHEY, CDR2 SMNVEV (reference sequence). The ends were cut back, 6 bases at V and 7 bases at J, with 15 bases in the middle. CDR3 in amino acids: CASRRFTESEKLFF. The CDR3 DNA reads TGTGCCAGCAGAAGGTTCACAGAGAGTGAAAAACTGTTTTTT.

The genes are TRBV25-1 and TRBJ1-1; D ambiguous. V lost 6 bases to trimming and J lost 2 bases, with 7 bases between them. The germline gives CDR1 MGHDK, CDR2 SYGVNS. The CDR3 sequence is 12 residues long. The DNA for the CDR3 is TGTGCCAGCAGGTCAGGAAACACTGAAGCTTTCTTT. Translation gives CASRSGNTEAFF.

The rearrangement uses TRBV29-1 and TRBJ2-7, with 9 bases that match TRBD2. Per the germline V gene, CDR1 is SQVTM and CDR2 is ANQGSEA. The length of the CDR3 is 12 residues. V lost 4 bases, J lost 3 bases, and 1 base stayed unmatched. CDR3 nucleotide sequence: TGCAGCGTTGGACTAGCGGACTACGAGCAGTACTTC. Its protein product is CSVGLADYEQYF.

CDR3 amino acids: CASRPGQLNTEAFF. CDR3 in DNA: TGCGCCAGCAGACCCGGACAGTTGAACACTGAAGCTTTCTTT. The rearrangement links TRBV5-1 to TRBJ1-1; possibly TRBD1 for D (6 bases). Trimming removed 5 bases from V and 0 bases from J, with 11 bases in between. CDR3 size: 14 residues. Per germline, CDR1 SGHRS and CDR2 YFSETQ.

This chain joins TRBV7-2 and TRBJ1-6; D uncertain. Trimming took off 2 bases at V and 9 bases at J, with 8 bases between the two ends. Germline CDR1 SGHTA, CDR2 FQGNSA. The CDR3 length is 13 residues. The CDR3 coding sequence is TGTGCCAGCAGCTTATTTAGTGCTTCACCCCTCCACTTT. Its translation: CASSLFSASPLHF.

This clone was counted a few times. V is TRBV29-1 and J is TRBJ2-7; no reliable D call. V lost 1 base and J lost 0, with 7 bases in between. This CDR3 has 13 amino acids. The germline V gene encodes CDR1 SQVTM and CDR2 ANQGSEA. The CDR3 spells CSVEGRNSYEQYF. DNA of the CDR3: TGCAGCGTTGAAGGACGGAACTCCTACGAGCAGTACTTC.

This CDR3 is CASSQVLYTEAFF. CDR3 nucleotides: TGTGCCAGCAGCCAGGTTTTATACACTGAAGCTTTCTTT. This chain uses TRBV14 with TRBJ1-1; D is unclear. CDR3 length: 13 residues. Trimming stripped 3 bases from V and 3 bases from J, with 8 bases between. CDR1 is SGHDN, CDR2 FVKESK, per germline.

This chain joins TRBV7-2 and TRBJ2-3; 8 nucleotides line up with TRBD2. Germline assignment: CDR1 SGHTA and CDR2 FQGNSA. CDR3 length equals 16 residues. Trimming took 4 bases from V and 6 from J; bases not matched to a gene: 12. The CDR3 here is CASSSRMAGGTDTQYF. As DNA, the CDR3 is TGTGCCAGCAGCTCCAGGATGGCGGGAGGAACGGATACGCAGTATTTT.